The TCR beta chain under discussion was sequenced for a study of early T cells in non-severe SARS-CoV-2 infection. Across the study: Bulk RNA taken from unsorted whole blood was sequenced, leaving chains unpaired.

TCRdb itself ran the 5' RACE reads through MiXCR, one entry per CDR3 protein. The data contain approximately 63,000 distinct CDR3 sequences, approximately 6.1% of them singletons. V was clipped by 2 bases and J by 3 bases, with 12 bases between them. The length of the CDR3 is 14 residues. The germline gives CDR1 SGHDT, CDR2 YYEEEE. In this sample, this clonotype turned up many times. The TCR comes from an adult who was a healthcare worker with PCR-confirmed SARS-CoV-2 infection or an uninfected control (not recorded which). The chain combines TRBV5-6 with TRBJ2-7; D remains ambiguous. The source material was whole blood, sampled at baseline. CDR3 residues: CASSFAAGFYEQYF. CDR3 in DNA: TGTGCCAGCAGCTTCGCAGCCGGGTTCTACGAGCAGTACTTC.